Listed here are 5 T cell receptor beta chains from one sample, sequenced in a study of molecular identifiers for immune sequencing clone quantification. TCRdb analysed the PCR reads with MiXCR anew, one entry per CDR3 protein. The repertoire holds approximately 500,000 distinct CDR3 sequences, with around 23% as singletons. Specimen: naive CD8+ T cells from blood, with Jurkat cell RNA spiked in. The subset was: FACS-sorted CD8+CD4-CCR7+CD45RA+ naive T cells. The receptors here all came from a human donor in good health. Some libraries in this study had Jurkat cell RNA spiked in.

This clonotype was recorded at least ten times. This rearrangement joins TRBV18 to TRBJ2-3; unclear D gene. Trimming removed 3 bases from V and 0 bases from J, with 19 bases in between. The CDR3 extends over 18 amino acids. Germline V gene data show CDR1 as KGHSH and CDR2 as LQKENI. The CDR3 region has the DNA TGTGCCAGCTCACCCTCTACCCTTCCTGGCAGCAGCACAGATACGCAGTATTTT. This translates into CASSPSTLPGSSTDTQYF. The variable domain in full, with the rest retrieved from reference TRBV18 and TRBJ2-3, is NAGVMQNPRHLVRRRGQEARLRCSPMKGHSHVYWYRQLPEEGLKFMVYLQKENIIDESGMPKERFSAEFPKEGPSILRIQQVVRGDSAAYFCASSPSTLPGSSTDTQYFGPGTRLTVL.

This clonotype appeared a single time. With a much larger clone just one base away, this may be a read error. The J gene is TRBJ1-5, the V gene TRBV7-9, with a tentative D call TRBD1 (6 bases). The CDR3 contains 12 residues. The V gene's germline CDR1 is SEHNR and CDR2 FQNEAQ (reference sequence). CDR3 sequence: CASSVQGQPPHF. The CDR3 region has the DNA TGTGCCAGCAGCGTACAGGGTCAGCCCCCGCATTTT.

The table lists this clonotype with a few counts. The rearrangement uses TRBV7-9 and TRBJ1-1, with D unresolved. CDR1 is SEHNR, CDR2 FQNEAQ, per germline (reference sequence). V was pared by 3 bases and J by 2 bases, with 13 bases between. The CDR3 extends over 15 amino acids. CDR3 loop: CASSFPDNTNTEAFF. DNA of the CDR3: TGTGCCAGCAGCTTTCCCGATAATACCAACACTGAAGCTTTCTTT.

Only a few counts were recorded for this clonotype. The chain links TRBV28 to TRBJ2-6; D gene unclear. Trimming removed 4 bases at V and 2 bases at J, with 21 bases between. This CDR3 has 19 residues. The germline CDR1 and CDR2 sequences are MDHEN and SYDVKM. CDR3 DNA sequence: TGTGCCAGCAGTTCGAGACGGTCTGGCACTCCCGCTGGGGCCAACGTCCTGACTTTC. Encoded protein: CASSSRRSGTPAGANVLTF.

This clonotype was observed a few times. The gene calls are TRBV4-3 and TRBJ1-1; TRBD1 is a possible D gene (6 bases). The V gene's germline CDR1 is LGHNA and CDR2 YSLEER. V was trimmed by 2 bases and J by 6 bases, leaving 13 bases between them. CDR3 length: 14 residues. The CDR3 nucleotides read TGCGCCAGCAGCCAATCGACAACAGGGCCTGAAGCTTTCTTT. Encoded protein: CASSQSTTGPEAFF.